Each of the 21 T cell receptor beta chains below was sequenced from the same sample in a study of vaccination and CD4 T cells after COVID-19. Sample treatment: approximately 11-day PBMC culture with coronavirus spike peptide pools or control peptides (ViraFEST assay). These receptors have no identified antigens. The Oncomine TCR Beta short-read assay sequenced DNA from cultured CD4+ T cells. From the PCR reads, TCRdb called clonotypes with MiXCR, one entry per CDR3 protein. The table includes approximately 13,000 distinct CDR3 sequences, around 42% detected once. The source material was CD4+ T cells from blood, cultured in vitro, sampled before SARS-CoV-2 vaccination. These receptors all come from a human donor who had recovered from COVID-19.

The V gene is TRBV19, the J gene TRBJ1-5, with D perhaps TRBD1 (6 bases). The germline V and J ends were trimmed by 6 bases and 3 bases, with 15 bases remaining between them. This CDR3 contains 15 residues. Germline CDR1 LNHDA, CDR2 SQIVND (reference sequence). This CDR3 is CASRADRQNNQPQHF. DNA for the CDR3: TGTGCCAGTAGAGCCGACAGGCAAAACAATCAGCCCCAGCATTTT.

This clonotype was seen more than once but under ten times. The V call is TRBV19, the J call TRBJ1-5, with D uncertain. Germline CDR1 and CDR2: LNHDA and SQIVND (reference sequence). This CDR3 spans 15 amino acids. Trimming pared 3 bases from V and 4 bases from J, leaving 13 bases between. CDR3 DNA sequence: TGTGCCAGTAGTATTGAACCCGATGGTAATCAGCCCCAGCATTTT. This gives the protein CASSIEPDGNQPQHF.

The chain is built from TRBV29-1 and TRBJ2-5; 14 bases map to TRBD2. After removal of 7 bases from V and 4 bases from J, the junction contained 8 bases not matched to a gene. Looked up from germline, CDR1 is SQVTM and CDR2 is ANQGSEA. The CDR3 contains 15 residues. CDR3 nucleotides: TGCAGCGGCACCGGGACTAGCGGGGGATTAGAGACCCAGTACTTC. As protein: CSGTGTSGGLETQYF.

The J gene is TRBJ2-5, the V gene TRBV19, with D uncertain. The CDR3 runs to 13 residues. Deletions cut 3 bases from V and 2 bases from J, with 7 bases between. Germline lookup yields CDR1 LNHDA and CDR2 SQIVND (reference sequence). The CDR3 loop reads CASSMRGQETQYF. The CDR3 coding sequence is TGTGCCAGTAGTATGCGTGGACAAGAGACCCAGTACTTC.

The chain links TRBV6-5 to TRBJ1-1, with a weak D call TRBD1 (5 bases). The CDR3 is made up of 16 amino acids. Germline V gives CDR1 MNHEY, CDR2 SVGAGI. Trimming removed 2 bases at V and 3 bases at J, with 16 bases between. The DNA of the CDR3 is TGTGCCAGCAGTTACCCCGTGGGAGGGGAGGACACTGAAGCTTTCTTT. This encodes CASSYPVGGEDTEAFF.

This clonotype came up a few times. J is TRBJ2-7 and V is TRBV6-5, with D tentatively TRBD1 (6 bases). CDR1 is MNHEY, CDR2 SVGAGI, per germline. The CDR3 has 13 amino acids. V was shortened by 2 bases and J by 10 bases, with 15 bases between the two germline ends. CDR3 sequence (DNA): TGTGCCAGCAGTTACGTCCCACGGACAGACCAGTACTTC. Translation: CASSYVPRTDQYF.

In this sample, this clonotype turned up once. CDR3 amino acids: CASSEASYNEQFF. CDR3 nucleotide sequence: TGTGCCAGCAGTGAGGCATCCTACAATGAGCAGTTCTTC. The chain has TRBV6-1 and TRBJ2-1; D gene ambiguous. V shed 3 bases and J shed 1 base, with 4 bases lying between them. CDR1 MNHNS and CDR2 SASEGT come from the germline V gene. There are 13 residues in the CDR3.

The table lists this clonotype with a few counts. The chain combines TRBV7-2 with TRBJ2-5; D possibly corresponds to TRBD2 (6 bases). CDR1 is SGHTA and CDR2 is FQGNSA in the germline V gene. The V gene lost 5 bases and the J gene lost 2 bases, with 12 bases spanning the gap. The CDR3 runs 14 residues. The CDR3: CASSLTAGQETQYF. Written as DNA, the CDR3 is TGTGCCAGCAGCCTTACTGCGGGACAAGAGACCCAGTACTTC. The complete variable domain, with remaining parts taken from reference TRBV7-2 and TRBJ2-5, reads GAGVSQSPSNKVTEKGKDVELRCDPISGHTALYWYRQSLGQGLEFLIYFQGNSAPDKSGLPSDRFSAERTGGSVSTLTIQRTQQEDSAVYLCASSLTAGQETQYFGPGTRLLVL.

In its sample, this clonotype was seen a few times. V usage is TRBV10-1 and J usage is TRBJ1-6, with TRBD1 matching over 7 bases. J gave up 6 bases and V 6 bases, and 8 bases lay outside the gene matches. Germline CDR1 and CDR2: WNHNN and SYGVQD (reference sequence). This CDR3 region has 15 residues. The CDR3 loop is CASSEQGEGNSPLHF. Written as DNA, the CDR3 is TGCGCCAGCAGCGAGCAGGGGGAGGGTAATTCACCCCTCCACTTT.

This clonotype appeared a few times. The chain joins TRBV11-2 to TRBJ1-2, with 7 bases that match TRBD1. The germline CDR1 and CDR2 sequences are SGHAT and FQNNGV. This CDR3 is 14 amino acids long. V lost 5 bases, J lost 5 bases, and 8 bases stayed unmatched. The CDR3 region is CASSPSNRGYGYTF. CDR3 sequence (DNA): TGTGCCAGCAGCCCCTCGAACAGGGGTTATGGCTACACCTTC. The full variable domain, rest sourced from reference TRBV11-2 and TRBJ1-2, is EAGVAQSPRYKIIEKRQSVAFWCNPISGHATLYWYQQILGQGPKLLIQFQNNGVVDDSQLPKDRFSAERLKGVDSTLKIQPAKLEDSAVYLCASSPSNRGYGYTFGSGTRLTVV.

This sequence joins TRBV28 and TRBJ2-5, with D uncertain. The CDR3 loop spans 12 amino acids. V was cut by 3 bases and J by 4 bases, with 6 bases left in between. Looked up from germline, CDR1 is MDHEN and CDR2 is SYDVKM. The CDR3 region has the DNA TGTGCCAGCAGTTTTCGCCGAGAGACCCAGTACTTC. This encodes CASSFRRETQYF.

This rearrangement joins TRBV20-1 to TRBJ1-1; possible D gene TRBD1, 5 bases. With 5 bases removed from V and 5 bases from J, the gap between germline ends came to 9 bases. In germline, CDR1 is DFQATT, CDR2 SNEGSKA (reference sequence). This CDR3 region has 11 residues. CDR3 in amino acids: CSAAGVTEAFF. CDR3 nucleotide sequence: TGCAGTGCTGCGGGGGTAACTGAAGCTTTCTTT.

This clonotype has a handful of counts. The chain links TRBV10-3 to TRBJ1-5, with D hard to call. The germline CDR1 and CDR2 sequences are ENHRY and SYGVKD. Trimming took off 11 bases at V and 4 bases at J, with 15 bases between the two ends. The CDR3 contains 13 residues. DNA for the CDR3: TGTGCCGCCGGACTCGCGGCTAATCAGCCCCAGCATTTT. Translated: CAAGLAANQPQHF.

The gene calls are TRBV20-1 and TRBJ1-3; D uncertain. Germline assignment: CDR1 DFQATT and CDR2 SNEGSKA (reference sequence). Deletions cut 4 bases from V and 0 bases from J, with 16 bases between. The CDR3 has 16 residues. The CDR3: CSAIGVTANSGNTIYF. As DNA, the CDR3 is TGCAGTGCTATAGGAGTTACAGCCAACTCTGGAAACACCATATATTTT.

V and J are TRBV6-1 and TRBJ1-2; maybe TRBD1 (6 bases). Trimming cost V 6 bases and J 2 bases, with 10 bases left between them. In germline, CDR1 is MNHNS, CDR2 SASEGT. The CDR3 sequence is 13 residues long. The CDR3 region has the DNA TGTGCCAGCAGGAGAGACAGGAACTATGGCTACACCTTC. Translation: CASRRDRNYGYTF.

The chain has TRBV7-2 and TRBJ2-1; D is undetermined. Germline-derived CDR1 and CDR2 are SGHTA and FQGNSA. This CDR3 spans 13 amino acids. V was cut by 3 bases and J by 3 bases, with 6 bases left in between. The CDR3 sequence is CASSFTDYNEQFF. The CDR3 nucleotides are TGTGCCAGCAGCTTCACGGACTACAATGAGCAGTTCTTC.

The chain combines TRBV24-1 with TRBJ1-1; 7 bases match TRBD1. After removal of 7 bases from V and 7 bases from J, the junction contained 8 bases not matched to a gene. Germline V CDR1 and CDR2: KGHDR, SFDVKD. This CDR3 has 13 residues. Here the CDR3 DNA reads TGTGCCACCAGGGGGGACAGTCTACGTGAAGCTTTCTTT. It specifies CATRGDSLREAFF.

The chain links TRBV7-2 to TRBJ1-1, with D perhaps matching TRBD1 (6 bases). Germline V gene lookup returns CDR1 SGHTA and CDR2 FQGNSA. The CDR3 loop spans 17 amino acids. V was trimmed by 1 base and J by 6 bases, leaving 21 bases between them. CDR3 DNA sequence: TGTGCCAGCAGCTTAGATAGGGGCAGGGGCTGGGGGGCTGAAGCTTTCTTT. Protein: CASSLDRGRGWGAEAFF.

The rearrangement uses TRBV18 and TRBJ1-2, with D unclear. Germline V gives CDR1 KGHSH, CDR2 LQKENI. V dropped 3 bases and J dropped 0 bases, with 5 bases sitting between them. The CDR3 covers 13 residues. The CDR3: CASSPGSNYGYTF. The CDR3 nucleotides are TGTGCCAGCTCACCGGGGTCTAACTATGGCTACACCTTC. The variable domain in full, completed from reference TRBV18 and TRBJ1-2, reads NAGVMQNPRHLVRRRGQEARLRCSPMKGHSHVYWYRQLPEEGLKFMVYLQKENIIDESGMPKERFSAEFPKEGPSILRIQQVVRGDSAAYFCASSPGSNYGYTFGSGTRLTVV.

This chain joins TRBV30 and TRBJ1-1; TRBD1 might be the D (6 bases). Germline V gene sequence: CDR1 GTSNPN, CDR2 SVGIG (reference sequence). The length of the CDR3 is 11 residues. The ends were cut back, 2 bases at V and 7 bases at J, with 8 bases in the middle. CDR3: CAWSQGREAFF. CDR3 DNA sequence: TGTGCCTGGAGTCAGGGGCGTGAAGCTTTCTTT.

V and J are TRBV6-1 and TRBJ1-6; D remains unclear. V lost 5 bases and J lost 5, with 10 bases in between. The CDR3 length is 14 residues. The germline CDR1 and CDR2 sequences are MNHNS and SASEGT. The chain's CDR3 is CASSTRDNNSPLHF. The CDR3 DNA reads TGTGCCAGCAGTACCCGAGACAATAATTCACCCCTCCACTTT.